The source of this T cell receptor (beta chain) is a study of T-cell reconstitution after alpha-beta-depleted transplantation in children. This clonotype has just a few counts. This CDR3 has 14 amino acids. Trimming shortened V by 2 bases and J by 2 bases, and 8 bases separated the two germline ends. CDR1 is SGHAT, CDR2 FQNNGV, per germline. The authors prepared the TCRbeta library with unique molecular identifiers. TCRdb reprocessed the PCR reads with MiXCR, giving one entry per CDR3 protein. The sample lists around 92,000 distinct CDR3 sequences, 10% to 15% occurring once. This material consisted of PBMCs from the stem cell graft donor, taken from the stem cell graft. The sequence was collected from a human donor who donated a stem cell graft to a child with inherited bone marrow failure. The chain links TRBV11-2 to TRBJ2-3; D remains unclear. The CDR3 sequence is CASSLSRYTDTQYF. In DNA, the CDR3 is TGTGCCAGCAGCTTATCTCGTTACACAGATACGCAGTATTTT.